This entry lists 6 T cell receptor beta chains sequenced from one sample in a study of neurological immune-mediated disorders. TCRdb re-called the 5' RACE reads with MiXCR, one entry per CDR3 protein. Here the sample spans more than 40,000 distinct CDR3 sequences, around 2.9% being singletons. Sequencing input: PBMCs. All receptors derive from a woman in her forties or fifties with multiple sclerosis.

There are many counts of this clonotype. The chain links TRBV11-2 to TRBJ2-2; no firm D call. Germline CDR1 reads SGHAT; CDR2 reads FQNNGV. The CDR3 extends over 13 amino acids. V dropped 0 bases and J dropped 5 bases, with 4 bases sitting between them. The DNA of the CDR3 is TGTGCCAGCAGCTTAGACAGAACCGGGGAGCTGTTTTTT. It encodes CASSLDRTGELFF.

This clonotype was seen ten or more times. The rearrangement links TRBV5-1 to TRBJ1-3, with D unclear. Germline V gene data show CDR1 as SGHRS and CDR2 as YFSETQ. V was pared by 0 bases and J by 0 bases, with 10 bases between. This CDR3 is 16 amino acids long. The chain's CDR3 is CASSLAGLASGNTIYF. In DNA, the CDR3 is TGCGCCAGCAGCTTGGCCGGGCTAGCCTCTGGAAACACCATATATTTT.

This clonotype was counted many times. The chain is built from TRBV20-1 and TRBJ2-7; TRBD1 aligns across 10 bases. The V gene end was trimmed by 3 bases and the J gene end by 3 bases; junction bases not matched to a gene: 8. Germline V gene sequence: CDR1 DFQATT, CDR2 SNEGSKA (reference sequence). The CDR3 consists of 15 residues. Here the CDR3 DNA reads TGCAGTGCTAGTGAGAGGAGGACAGGGGGCTACGAGCAGTACTTC. Its protein product is CSASERRTGGYEQYF.

There are many counts of this clonotype. The chain uses TRBV7-9 and TRBJ1-5, with 8 bases aligning to TRBD1. CDR1 and CDR2 (germline): SEHNR, FQNEAQ (reference sequence). V lost 3 bases to trimming and J lost 1 base; unmatched junction nucleotides: 2. The CDR3 runs 15 residues. CDR3 sequence: CASSLGDRSNQPQHF. As DNA, the CDR3 is TGTGCCAGCAGCTTGGGGGACAGGAGCAATCAGCCCCAGCATTTT.

This clonotype was counted ten times or more. The chain uses TRBV11-2 and TRBJ1-6, with D perhaps matching TRBD1 (6 bases). The germline CDR1 and CDR2 sequences are SGHAT and FQNNGV. V lost 2 bases and J 3 bases, leaving 8 bases between the germline ends. This CDR3 has 15 amino acids. The CDR3 region has the DNA TGTGCCAGCAGCTTAAGGACAGACTATAATTCACCCCTCCACTTT. It codes for CASSLRTDYNSPLHF.

Ten or more counts support this clonotype. The chain carries TRBV7-2 and TRBJ2-3; no clear D. The CDR3 consists of 16 residues. Trimming took off 1 base at V and 0 bases at J, with 11 bases between the two ends. Germline CDR1 reads SGHTA; CDR2 reads FQGNSA. CDR3 in DNA: TGTGCCAGCAGCTTAGGTGTCTCAACTAGCACAGATACGCAGTATTTT. Its protein product is CASSLGVSTSTDTQYF.